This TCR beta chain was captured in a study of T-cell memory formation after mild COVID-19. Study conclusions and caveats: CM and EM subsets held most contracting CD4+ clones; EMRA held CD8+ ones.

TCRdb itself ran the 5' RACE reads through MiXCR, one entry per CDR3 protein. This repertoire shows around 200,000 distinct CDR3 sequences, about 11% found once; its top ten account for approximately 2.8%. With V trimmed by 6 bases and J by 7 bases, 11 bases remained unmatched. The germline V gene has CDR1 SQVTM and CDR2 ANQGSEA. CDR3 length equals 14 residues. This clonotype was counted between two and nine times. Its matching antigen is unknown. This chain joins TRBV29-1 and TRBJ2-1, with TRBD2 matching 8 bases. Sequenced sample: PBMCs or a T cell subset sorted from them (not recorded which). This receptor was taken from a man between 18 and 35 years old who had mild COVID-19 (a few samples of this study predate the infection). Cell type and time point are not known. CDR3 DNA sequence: TGCAGCGTCTTCACTAGCGGCCATGGGAATGAGCAGTTCTTC. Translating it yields CSVFTSGHGNEQFF.